Each of the 20 T cell receptor beta chains below was sequenced from the same sample in a study of cytomegalovirus exposure and HLA in healthy donors. Use of 60 Vbeta and 13 Jbeta primers characterized the PCR. Sequencing was performed with immunoSEQ multiplex PCR; in TCRdb, only in-frame clones are kept and a portion is missing. The sample lists approximately 210,000 clones; about 80% were seen once. Material for sequencing was PBMCs. The receptor set was obtained from a male donor in good health and CMV-seronegative.

The chain links TRBV27 to TRBJ1-2, with D maybe TRBD1 (5 bases). Germline values: CDR1 MNHEY, CDR2 SMNVEV (reference sequence). CDR3 size: 13 residues. Trimming removed 3 bases from V and 7 bases from J, with 12 bases in between. This CDR3 reads CASSFDSEAGYTF. The CDR3, as DNA: TGTGCCAGCAGTTTTGACAGCGAAGCTGGCTACACCTTC.

The genes are TRBV2 and TRBJ1-5; the D is unclear. CDR3 length: 13 amino acids. Germline loops: CDR1 SNHLY, CDR2 FYNNEI. Trimming cost V 0 bases and J 5 bases, with 5 bases left between them. This CDR3 reads CASSEAEDQPQHF. DNA for the CDR3: TGTGCCAGCAGTGAAGCTGAGGATCAGCCCCAGCATTTT.

V usage is TRBV5-6 and J usage is TRBJ1-6, with D possibly TRBD1 on 6 matching bases. Per germline, CDR1 SGHDT and CDR2 YYEEEE. The ends were cut back, 0 bases at V and 4 bases at J, with 11 bases in the middle. CDR3 size: 16 residues. CDR3 region: CASSLDGTKYNSPLHF. DNA of the CDR3: TGTGCCAGCAGCTTGGACGGGACAAAATATAATTCACCCCTCCACTTT.

The CDR3 region has the DNA TGCGCCAGCAGCCATGTCAGCGGGAGGGATTGGAATGAGCAGTTCTTC. Its translation: CASSHVSGRDWNEQFF. The gene calls are TRBV4-1 and TRBJ2-1; 10 bases line up with TRBD2. CDR3 size: 16 residues. Germline V gene lookup returns CDR1 MGHRA and CDR2 YSYEKL. V shed 3 bases, J shed 7 bases, and the junction held 9 bases outside the gene matches.

The chain employs TRBV28 and TRBJ1-4, with 8 bases fitting TRBD1. Germline V lookup: CDR1 MDHEN, CDR2 SYDVKM. V trimming: 5 bases; J trimming: 8 bases; junction bases outside the gene matches: 10. The length of the CDR3 is 15 residues. The CDR3 here is CASSSRQGLREKLFF. The DNA for the CDR3 is TGTGCCAGCAGTAGCCGACAGGGGCTGAGAGAAAAACTGTTTTTT.

Worth noting for this clone: Other DNA sequences within the sample encode an identical CDR3. This chain uses TRBV5-1 with TRBJ1-3; D gene unclear. With 0 bases removed from V and 2 bases from J, the gap between germline ends came to 12 bases. The CDR3 is 16 residues long. Germline assignment: CDR1 SGHRS and CDR2 YFSETQ. The CDR3 sequence is CASSLDGLAAGNTIYF. The CDR3 nucleotides read TGCGCCAGCAGCTTGGACGGTCTTGCGGCTGGAAACACCATATATTTT.

The V and J genes are TRBV29-1 and TRBJ2-7; 7 bases are a match to TRBD1. V trimming: 4 bases; J trimming: 7 bases; junction bases outside the gene matches: 7. Germline V gene sequence: CDR1 SQVTM, CDR2 ANQGSEA. The CDR3 is 12 residues long. CDR3 region: CSVGTGVKEQYF. In nucleotides, the CDR3 is TGCAGCGTTGGAACAGGGGTAAAAGAGCAGTACTTC.

This clone occurred a few times. The chain combines TRBV28 with TRBJ1-5; 7 nucleotides agree with TRBD1. The CDR3 runs 15 residues. Germline CDR1 MDHEN, CDR2 SYDVKM. V dropped 2 bases and J dropped 7; count of bases not matched to a gene: 8. CDR3 in amino acids: CASSLPQGGWQPQHF. CDR3 coding DNA: TGTGCCAGCAGTTTACCTCAAGGGGGCTGGCAGCCCCAGCATTTT.

The J gene is TRBJ2-5, the V gene TRBV4-3; 8 bases align to TRBD1. The CDR3 contains 15 residues. Germline lookup yields CDR1 LGHNA and CDR2 YSLEER. The V gene end was trimmed by 4 bases and the J gene end by 1 base; junction bases not matched to a gene: 5. The CDR3 sequence is CASSRADRGQETQYF. The CDR3 DNA reads as TGCGCCAGCAGCCGAGCAGACAGGGGCCAAGAGACCCAGTACTTC.

The chain uses TRBV15 and TRBJ2-7, with 9 nucleotides matching TRBD1. V was pared by 3 bases and J by 7 bases, with 10 bases of the junction left unmatched. The CDR3 consists of 15 residues. Germline V lookup: CDR1 LNHNV, CDR2 YYDKDF (reference sequence). The CDR3 DNA sequence: TGTGCCACCAGCAGCCCGGGACAGGGATTCTGGGAGCAGTACTTC. Translating gives CATSSPGQGFWEQYF.

This clone was observed a few times. V is TRBV28 and J is TRBJ1-2, with a tentative D call TRBD1 (5 bases). Per germline, CDR1 MDHEN and CDR2 SYDVKM. Trimming took 4 bases from V and 8 from J, leaving 14 bases between them. The CDR3 contains 13 residues. The CDR3, as DNA: TGTGCCAGCAGTTCCCAGGGAGGAGTGGGCTACACCTTC. This gives the protein CASSSQGGVGYTF.

The chain couples TRBV5-1 to TRBJ2-5; 7 bases align to TRBD2. Germline CDR1 and CDR2: SGHRS and YFSETQ. The CDR3 length is 15 residues. V lost 4 bases, J lost 4 bases, and 10 bases stayed unmatched. Here the CDR3 reads CASSPGGYARETQYF. The CDR3, as DNA: TGCGCCAGCAGCCCGGGGGGATATGCTCGAGAGACCCAGTACTTC.

The CDR3 protein is CASSPHLDRVYEQYF. In nucleotides, the CDR3 is TGTGCCAGCAGCCCCCACCTGGACAGGGTCTACGAGCAGTACTTC. The chain joins TRBV7-8 to TRBJ2-7, with TRBD1 identical over 8 bases. CDR1 and CDR2 (germline): SGHVS, FQNEAQ. This CDR3 is built from 15 residues. Unmatched junction bases numbered 9, after V lost 5 bases and J lost 3 bases.

This clone was seen a handful of times. This sequence joins TRBV25-1 and TRBJ1-2; 9 bases line up with TRBD1. This CDR3 spans 13 amino acids. V dropped 2 bases and J dropped 8; count of bases not matched to a gene: 3. Germline assignment: CDR1 MGHDK and CDR2 SYGVNS. CDR3 amino acids: CASSEPGQGGYTF. The DNA for the CDR3 is TGTGCCAGCAGTGAACCGGGACAGGGAGGCTACACCTTC.

The chain recombines TRBV6-6 with TRBJ2-7; D may be TRBD2 (5 bases). Trimming removed 2 bases from V and 2 bases from J, with 13 bases in between. The V gene's germline CDR1 is MNHNY and CDR2 SVGAGI (reference sequence). CDR3 size: 15 residues. The CDR3 DNA follows: TGTGCCAGCAGTTACGCCGGGGTAGCCACCTACGAGCAGTACTTC. This sequence encodes CASSYAGVATYEQYF.

This clone was seen once. V gene TRBV27 combines with J gene TRBJ2-1, with D unresolved. Germline V CDR1 and CDR2: MNHEY, SMNVEV (reference sequence). The V gene lost 5 bases and the J gene lost 0 bases, with 11 bases spanning the gap. CDR3 length: 15 residues. The CDR3 sequence is CASSPRWSSYNEQFF. The DNA of the CDR3 is TGTGCCAGCAGTCCCCGGTGGAGCTCCTACAATGAGCAGTTCTTC.

This sequence joins TRBV28 and TRBJ1-2; 8 nucleotides line up with TRBD1. CDR3 size: 14 residues. CDR1 and CDR2 (germline): MDHEN, SYDVKM. The V gene end was trimmed by 1 base and the J gene end by 8 bases; junction bases not matched to a gene: 6. The CDR3 region is CASSLSDRGGGYTF. In nucleotides, the CDR3 is TGTGCCAGCAGTTTATCCGACAGGGGAGGCGGCTACACCTTC.

V usage is TRBV19 and J usage is TRBJ2-7; D unclear. Germline V gene lookup returns CDR1 LNHDA and CDR2 SQIVND (reference sequence). Trimming pared 2 bases from V and 3 bases from J, leaving 8 bases between. CDR3 length: 13 residues. CDR3 sequence reads: CASSIQPGYEQYF. The DNA of the CDR3 is TGTGCCAGTAGTATACAGCCGGGCTACGAGCAGTACTTC.

The rearrangement links TRBV11-2 to TRBJ2-2; possible D gene TRBD2, 5 bases. Deletions cut 5 bases from V and 5 bases from J, with 6 bases between. Germline-derived CDR1 and CDR2 are SGHAT and FQNNGV. The CDR3 length is 12 residues. This CDR3 reads CASSRETGELFF. As DNA, the CDR3 is TGTGCCAGCAGCCGGGAAACCGGGGAGCTGTTTTTT.

V is TRBV30 and J is TRBJ2-1; the match to TRBD2 covers 8 bases. The CDR3 covers 14 residues. Germline CDR1 reads GTSNPN; CDR2 reads SVGIG (reference sequence). The V gene end was trimmed by 8 bases and the J gene end by 4 bases; junction bases not matched to a gene: 10. CDR3 nucleotides: TGTGCCCTATTCCAGCGGGAGTATTACAATGAGCAGTTCTTC. Translated, it gives CALFQREYYNEQFF.